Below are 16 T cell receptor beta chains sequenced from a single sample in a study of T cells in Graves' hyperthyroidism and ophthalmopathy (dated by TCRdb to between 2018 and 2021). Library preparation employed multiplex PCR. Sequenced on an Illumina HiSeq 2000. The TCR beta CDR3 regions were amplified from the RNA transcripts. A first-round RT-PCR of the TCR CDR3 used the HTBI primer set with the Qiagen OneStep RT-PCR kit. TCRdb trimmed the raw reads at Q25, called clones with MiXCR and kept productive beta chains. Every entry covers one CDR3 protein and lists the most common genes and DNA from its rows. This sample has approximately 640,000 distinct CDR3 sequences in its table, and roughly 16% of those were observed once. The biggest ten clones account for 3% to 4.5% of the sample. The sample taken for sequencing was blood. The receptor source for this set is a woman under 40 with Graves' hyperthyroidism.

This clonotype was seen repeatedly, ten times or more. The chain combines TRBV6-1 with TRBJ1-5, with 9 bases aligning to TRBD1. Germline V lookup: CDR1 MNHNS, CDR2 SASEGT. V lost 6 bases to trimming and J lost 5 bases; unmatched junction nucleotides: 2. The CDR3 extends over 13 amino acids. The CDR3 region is CASSDRGYQPQHF. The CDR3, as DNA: TGTGCCAGCAGCGACAGGGGGTATCAGCCCCAGCATTTT.

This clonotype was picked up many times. The CDR3 DNA is TGCGCCAGCAGCGCAGGACAGGGGCTATACAATGAGCAGTTCTTC. Its translation is CASSAGQGLYNEQFF. The chain links TRBV5-1 to TRBJ2-1; 9 positions match TRBD1. Germline CDR1 SGHRS, CDR2 YFSETQ. This CDR3 has 15 amino acids. V shed 4 bases, J shed 4 bases, and the junction held 6 bases outside the gene matches.

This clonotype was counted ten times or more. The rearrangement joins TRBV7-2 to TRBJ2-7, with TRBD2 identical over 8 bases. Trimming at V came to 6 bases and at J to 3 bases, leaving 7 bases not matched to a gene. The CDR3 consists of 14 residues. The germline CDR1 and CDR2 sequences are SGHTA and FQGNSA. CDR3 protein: CASRPSGGSYEQYF. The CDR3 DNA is TGTGCCAGCAGACCGTCGGGGGGGAGCTACGAGCAGTACTTC.

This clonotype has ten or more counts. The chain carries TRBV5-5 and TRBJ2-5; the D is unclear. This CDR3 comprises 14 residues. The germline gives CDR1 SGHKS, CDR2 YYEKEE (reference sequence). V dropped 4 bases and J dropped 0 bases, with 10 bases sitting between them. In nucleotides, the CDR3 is TGTGCCAGCAGCGTTCTTGACAACCAAGAGACCCAGTACTTC. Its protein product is CASSVLDNQETQYF.

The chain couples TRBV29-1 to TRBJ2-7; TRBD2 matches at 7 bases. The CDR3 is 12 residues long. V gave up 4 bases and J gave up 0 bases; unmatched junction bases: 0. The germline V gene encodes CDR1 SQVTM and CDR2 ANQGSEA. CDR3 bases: TGCAGCGTTGCTAGCGGCTCCTACGAGCAGTACTTC. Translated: CSVASGSYEQYF.

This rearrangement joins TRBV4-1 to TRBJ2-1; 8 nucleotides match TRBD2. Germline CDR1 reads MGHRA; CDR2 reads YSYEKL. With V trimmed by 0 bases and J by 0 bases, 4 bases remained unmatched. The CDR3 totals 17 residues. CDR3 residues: CASSQETSASSYNEQFF. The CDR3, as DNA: TGCGCCAGCAGCCAAGAGACTAGCGCTAGCTCCTACAATGAGCAGTTCTTC.

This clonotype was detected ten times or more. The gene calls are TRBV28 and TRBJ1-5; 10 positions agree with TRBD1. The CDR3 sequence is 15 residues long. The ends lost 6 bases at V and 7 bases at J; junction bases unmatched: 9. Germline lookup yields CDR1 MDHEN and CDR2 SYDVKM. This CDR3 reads CASRKPGQGYQPQHF. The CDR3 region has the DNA TGTGCCAGCAGAAAACCGGGACAGGGGTACCAGCCCCAGCATTTT.

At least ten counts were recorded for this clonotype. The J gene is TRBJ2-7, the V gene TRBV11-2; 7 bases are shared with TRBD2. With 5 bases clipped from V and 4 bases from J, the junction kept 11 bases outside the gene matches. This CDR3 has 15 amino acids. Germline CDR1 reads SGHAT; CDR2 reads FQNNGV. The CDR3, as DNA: TGTGCCAGCAGCGCCGGAGGAGCGGGAAAGTACGAGCAGTACTTC. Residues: CASSAGGAGKYEQYF.

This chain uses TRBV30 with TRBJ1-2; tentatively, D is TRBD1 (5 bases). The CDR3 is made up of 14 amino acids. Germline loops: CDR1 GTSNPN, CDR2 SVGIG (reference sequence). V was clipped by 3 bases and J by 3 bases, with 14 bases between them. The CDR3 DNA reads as TGTGCCTGGAGCGCTGACAGAAACTACTATGGCTACACCTTC. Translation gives CAWSADRNYYGYTF.

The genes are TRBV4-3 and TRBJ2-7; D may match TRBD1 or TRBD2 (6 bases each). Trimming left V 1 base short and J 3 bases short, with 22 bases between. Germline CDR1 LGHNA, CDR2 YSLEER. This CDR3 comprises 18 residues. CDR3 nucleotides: TGCGCCAGCAGCCAAGGGTTGAGGTTCGGGGGCGGCGGCTACGAGCAGTACTTC. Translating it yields CASSQGLRFGGGGYEQYF.

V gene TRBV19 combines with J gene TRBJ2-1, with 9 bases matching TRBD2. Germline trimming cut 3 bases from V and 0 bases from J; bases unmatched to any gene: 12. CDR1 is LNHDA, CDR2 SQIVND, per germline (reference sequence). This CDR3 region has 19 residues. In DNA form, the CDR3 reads TGTGCCAGTAGTATTCTACTAGCGGGTAGCCTCTCCTCCTACAATGAGCAGTTCTTC. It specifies CASSILLAGSLSSYNEQFF.

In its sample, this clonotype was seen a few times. CDR3: CASSIGQFRSYNSPLHF. CDR3 DNA sequence: TGTGCCAGCAGCATCGGACAGTTCCGCTCCTATAATTCACCCCTCCACTTT. J is TRBJ1-6 and V is TRBV11-3, with D possibly being TRBD1 (6 bases). Trimming stripped 5 bases from V and 0 bases from J, with 14 bases between. The CDR3 is 17 amino acids. CDR1 is SGHNT and CDR2 is YENEEA in the germline V gene.

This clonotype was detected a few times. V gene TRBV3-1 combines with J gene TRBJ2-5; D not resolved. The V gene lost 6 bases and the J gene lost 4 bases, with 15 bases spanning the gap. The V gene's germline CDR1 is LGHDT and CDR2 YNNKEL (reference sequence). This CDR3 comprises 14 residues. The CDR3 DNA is TGTGCCAGCAGTCCCCCCTGGGCTCGAGAGACCCAGTACTTC. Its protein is CASSPPWARETQYF.

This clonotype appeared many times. CDR3 protein: CSARDDRQGLEAFF. The CDR3 coding sequence is TGCAGTGCTAGAGATGATCGTCAGGGCCTCGAAGCTTTCTTT. J is TRBJ1-1 and V is TRBV20-1; D is possibly TRBD1 (5 bases). Per the germline V gene, CDR1 is DFQATT and CDR2 is SNEGSKA (reference sequence). This CDR3 comprises 14 residues. Trimming removed 0 bases from V and 8 bases from J, with 16 bases in between.

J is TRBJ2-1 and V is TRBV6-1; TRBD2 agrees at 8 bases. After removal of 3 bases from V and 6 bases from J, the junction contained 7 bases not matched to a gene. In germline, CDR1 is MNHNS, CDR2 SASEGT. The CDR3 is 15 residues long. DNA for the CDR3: TGTGCCAGCAGTGACAGACTAGCGCTCAGCAATGAGCAGTTCTTC. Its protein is CASSDRLALSNEQFF.

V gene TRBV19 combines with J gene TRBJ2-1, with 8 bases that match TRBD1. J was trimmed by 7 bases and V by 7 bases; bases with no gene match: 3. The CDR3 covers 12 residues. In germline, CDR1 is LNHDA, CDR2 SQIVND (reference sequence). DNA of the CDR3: TGTGCCAGTACAGGGGGCTTGAATGAGCAGTTCTTC. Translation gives CASTGGLNEQFF. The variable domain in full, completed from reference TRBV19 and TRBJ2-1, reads DGGITQSPKYLFRKEGQNVTLSCEQNLNHDAMYWYRQDPGQGLRLIYYSQIVNDFQKGDIAEGYSVSREKKESFPLTVTSAQKNPTAFYLCASTGGLNEQFFGPGTRLTVL.